This T cell receptor (beta chain) comes out of a study of early T cells in non-severe SARS-CoV-2 infection. Study-level information: Sequenced bulk RNA came from whole blood that was unsorted, and chains were unpaired. Study findings and constraints: Sequences matched to VDJdb favored anti-spike CD8 responses, while private and CD4 specificities were missed.

This CDR3 is built from 15 residues. Germline CDR1 and CDR2: SGHTA and FQGNSA. A word on this clonotype: Its cognate antigen is unknown. At one end, the junction sequence differs from germline, possibly due to a read error.

cDNA molecules, individually, were tagged with unique molecular identifiers. In TCRdb, the 5' RACE reads were re-called with MiXCR into one record per CDR3 protein. The sample includes about 55,000 distinct CDR3 sequences, under 7.5% seen only once; the top ten take roughly 5.6%. The starting material was whole blood, obtained at baseline. This chain connects TRBV7-2 to TRBJ2-2; D is unclear. This TCR was recovered from an adult who was a healthcare worker with PCR-confirmed SARS-CoV-2 infection or an uninfected control (not recorded which). The CDR3 loop is CASRLGQTNTGELFF. CDR3 DNA sequence: TGTGCCAGCAGATTAGGGCAAACCAACACCGGGGAGCTGTTTTTT.